A selection of T cell receptor beta chains follows, all from one sample in a study of T cells in localized non-small cell lung cancer. Libraries were prepared by immunoSEQ multiplex PCR; TCRdb keeps only in-frame clonotypes and omits some of them. The table lists some 1,300 clones, approximately 32% of them singletons. Material: normal lung tissue next to the tumor, obtained before any cancer treatment. These TCRs come from a male donor older than 55 with stage I squamous cell lung carcinoma. The CDR3 runs from the conserved cysteine through the conserved F or W.

V: TRBV30; J: TRBJ1-5; CDR3: CAWSVLGRSSNQPQHF
V: TRBV28; J: TRBJ2-7; CDR3: CASSSTGGDLNEQYF
V: TRBV11-3; J: TRBJ2-5; CDR3: CASSTLWTQETQYF
V: TRBV6-8; J: TRBJ1-1; CDR3: CASRVHMNTEAFF
V: TRBV19; J: TRBJ1-2; CDR3: CASSIGATANYGYTF
V: TRBV6-8; J: TRBJ1-1; CDR3: CASSYLSGVRTEAFF
V: TRBV9; J: TRBJ2-5; CDR3: CASSEVQGTRETQYF
V: TRBV30; J: TRBJ2-5; CDR3: CAWSGGQGKYQETQYF
V: TRBV29-1; J: TRBJ2-7; CDR3: CSVETVGAYEQYF
V: TRBV29-1; J: TRBJ1-2; CDR3: CSVESLNYGYTF
V: TRBV15; J: TRBJ2-3; CDR3: CATSKAGGGLDTQYF
V: TRBV9; J: TRBJ2-4; CDR3: CASSPTTGLSNIQYF
V: TRBV11-3; J: TRBJ2-1; CDR3: CASSWATGLHNEQFF